These T cell receptor beta chains were read from a single sample in a study of PD-L1 blockade in urothelial cancer. Using immunoSEQ multiplex PCR, the repertoire was profiled, and TCRdb retains in-frame clones only, with some absent. This sample has 130,000 or so clones; less than 85% occur once, and the top ten carry around 3.2%. Material: PBMCs, obtained around atezolizumab (anti-PD-L1) treatment. The source of these receptors is a man aged 50-59 years with urothelial cancer. Each CDR3 is given with its conserved first and last residue. D genes are given only for firm matches. The size entry is marked missing in some rows and otherwise reads once, few, many or a size class.

CDR3 length: 15
J gene: TRBJ1-6
V gene: TRBV6-1
D gene: TRBD1
clone size: few
CDR3 protein: CASSESTGLRSPLHF
CDR3 DNA: TGTGCCAGCAGTGAATCGACAGGGTTAAGGTCACCCCTCCACTTT

CDR3 length: 15
J gene: TRBJ2-5
V gene: TRBV4-1
D gene: TRBD2
clone size: -
CDR3 protein: CASRPAGANQETQYF
CDR3 DNA: TGCGCCAGCAGACCAGCGGGAGCGAACCAAGAGACCCAGTACTTC

CDR3 length: 17
J gene: TRBJ2-1
V gene: TRBV27
D gene: -
clone size: -
CDR3 protein: CASSRPPTSGSFNEQFF
CDR3 DNA: TGTGCCAGCAGCCGCCCCCCTACTAGTGGGTCTTTCAATGAGCAGTTCTTC

CDR3 length: 17
J gene: TRBJ2-1
V gene: TRBV7-9
D gene: TRBD2
clone size: -
CDR3 protein: CASRSLAGEGPKGEQFF
CDR3 DNA: TGTGCCAGCAGATCTTTGGCTGGGGAGGGGCCAAAGGGTGAGCAGTTCTTC

CDR3 length: 13
J gene: TRBJ2-7
V gene: TRBV7-2
D gene: TRBD2
clone size: -
CDR3 protein: CASSRRETYEQYF
CDR3 DNA: TGTGCCAGCAGCCGGCGGGAGACCTACGAGCAGTACTTC

CDR3 length: 14
J gene: TRBJ1-5
V gene: TRBV28
D gene: TRBD1
clone size: few
CDR3 protein: CASRPTGGDQPQHF
CDR3 DNA: TGTGCCAGCAGACCAACAGGGGGCGATCAGCCCCAGCATTTT

CDR3 length: 16
J gene: TRBJ2-7
V gene: TRBV25-1
D gene: -
clone size: -
CDR3 protein: CASRAHPGQGGYEQYF
CDR3 DNA: TGTGCCAGCAGAGCTCATCCGGGACAAGGAGGCTACGAGCAGTACTTC

CDR3 length: 15
J gene: TRBJ2-7
V gene: TRBV5-1
D gene: TRBD2
clone size: -
CDR3 protein: CASSLASGAAYEQYF
CDR3 DNA: TGCGCCAGCAGCTTGGCTAGCGGTGCAGCCTACGAGCAGTACTTC

CDR3 length: 14
J gene: TRBJ2-5
V gene: TRBV11-3
D gene: -
clone size: -
CDR3 protein: CASSLEAGQETQYF
CDR3 DNA: TGTGCCAGCAGCTTAGAGGCGGGCCAAGAGACCCAGTACTTC

CDR3 length: 14
J gene: TRBJ2-1
V gene: TRBV11-3
D gene: TRBD2
clone size: once
CDR3 protein: CASSLSGAGAEQFF
CDR3 DNA: TGTGCCAGCAGCTTATCCGGAGCGGGAGCTGAGCAGTTCTTC

CDR3 length: 15
J gene: TRBJ2-1
V gene: TRBV27
D gene: TRBD2
clone size: -
CDR3 protein: CASSRLAGAGGEQFF
CDR3 DNA: TGTGCCAGCAGTAGACTAGCGGGAGCCGGGGGTGAGCAGTTCTTC

CDR3 length: 12
J gene: TRBJ1-2
V gene: TRBV2
D gene: -
clone size: -
CDR3 protein: CASIQGNYGYTF
CDR3 DNA: TGTGCCAGCATCCAGGGAAACTATGGCTACACCTTC

CDR3 length: 15
J gene: TRBJ1-2
V gene: TRBV30
D gene: -
clone size: -
CDR3 protein: CAWSARQTANYGYTF
CDR3 DNA: TGTGCCTGGAGTGCCCGGCAGACAGCTAACTATGGCTACACCTTC